The present T cell receptor beta chain was sequenced within a study of response to subunit inactivated influenza vaccine. Of note for this clonotype: Its antigen is not known.

Trimming removed 6 bases from V and 4 bases from J; junction bases left unmatched: 9. CDR1 and CDR2 from the germline V gene are DFQATT and SNEGSKA (reference sequence). The CDR3 is 14 residues long. TCRdb used MiXCR to reprocess the RT-PCR reads, holding one entry per CDR3 protein. This table holds 300,000 to 350,000 distinct CDR3 sequences, roughly 22% found once. Overall study results and limits: It was the authors' suggestion that each seasonal influenza vaccination recruits few new T cells.

This material consisted of PBMCs from blood, taken 21 months after vaccination. The rearrangement uses TRBV20-1 and TRBJ1-1, with 9 positions matching TRBD1. The sequence derives from a man in his fifties or sixties who received an inactivated influenza vaccine. Here the CDR3 DNA reads TGCAGTGCCACCGGGACAGGGTCGAGCACTGAAGCTTTCTTT. Translation: CSATGTGSSTEAFF.